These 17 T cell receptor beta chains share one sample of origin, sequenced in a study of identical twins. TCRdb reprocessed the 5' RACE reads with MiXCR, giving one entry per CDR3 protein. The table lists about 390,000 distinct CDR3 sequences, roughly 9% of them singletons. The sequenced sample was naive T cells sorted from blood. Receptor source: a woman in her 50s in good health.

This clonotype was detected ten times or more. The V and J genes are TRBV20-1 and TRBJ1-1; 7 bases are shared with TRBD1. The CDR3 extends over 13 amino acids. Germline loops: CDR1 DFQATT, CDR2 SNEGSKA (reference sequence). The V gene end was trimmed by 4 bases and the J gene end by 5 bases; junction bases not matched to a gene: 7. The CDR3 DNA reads TGCAGTGCTACTACAGGGGTAGGAACTGAAGCTTTCTTT. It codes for CSATTGVGTEAFF.

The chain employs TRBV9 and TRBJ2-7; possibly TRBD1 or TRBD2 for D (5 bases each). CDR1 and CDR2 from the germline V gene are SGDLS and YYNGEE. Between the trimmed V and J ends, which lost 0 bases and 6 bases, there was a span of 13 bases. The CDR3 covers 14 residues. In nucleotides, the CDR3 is TGTGCCAGCAGCGTAGGGGGTGGGGGAACCGAGCAGTACTTC. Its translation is CASSVGGGGTEQYF.

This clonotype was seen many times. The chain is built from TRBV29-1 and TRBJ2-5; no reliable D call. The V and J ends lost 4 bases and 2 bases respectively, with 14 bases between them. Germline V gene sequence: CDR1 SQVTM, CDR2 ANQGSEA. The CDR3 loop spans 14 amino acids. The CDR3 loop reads CSVALRLKQETQYF. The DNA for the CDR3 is TGCAGCGTTGCCCTCCGACTTAAGCAAGAGACCCAGTACTTC.

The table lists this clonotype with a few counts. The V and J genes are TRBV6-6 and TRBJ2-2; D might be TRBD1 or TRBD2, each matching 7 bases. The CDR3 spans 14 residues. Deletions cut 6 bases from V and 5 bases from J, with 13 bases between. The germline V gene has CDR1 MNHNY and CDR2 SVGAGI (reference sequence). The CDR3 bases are TGTGCCAGCAGCCACAGGGGAGGGACCGGGGAGCTGTTTTTT. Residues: CASSHRGGTGELFF.

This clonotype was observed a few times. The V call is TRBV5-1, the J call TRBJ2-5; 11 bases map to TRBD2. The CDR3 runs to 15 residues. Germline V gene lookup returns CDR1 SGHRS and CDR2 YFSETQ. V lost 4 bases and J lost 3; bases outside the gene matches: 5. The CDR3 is CASSQGTSGKETQYF. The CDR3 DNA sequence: TGCGCCAGCAGCCAGGGGACTAGCGGAAAAGAGACCCAGTACTTC.

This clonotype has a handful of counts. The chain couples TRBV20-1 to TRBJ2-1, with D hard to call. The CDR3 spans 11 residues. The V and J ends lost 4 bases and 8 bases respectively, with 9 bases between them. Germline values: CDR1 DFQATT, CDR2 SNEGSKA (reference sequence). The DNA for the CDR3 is TGCAGTGCTATCATCGTTCATGAGCAGTTCTTC. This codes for CSAIIVHEQFF.

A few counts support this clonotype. The CDR3 sequence is CATTNALDGAEQFF. In DNA form, the CDR3 reads TGTGCCACCACAAACGCTCTAGATGGCGCTGAGCAGTTCTTC. The V gene is TRBV24-1, the J gene TRBJ2-1; D not resolved. CDR3 size: 14 residues. Germline-derived CDR1 and CDR2 are KGHDR and SFDVKD. The V gene lost 8 bases and the J gene lost 9 bases, with 19 bases spanning the gap.

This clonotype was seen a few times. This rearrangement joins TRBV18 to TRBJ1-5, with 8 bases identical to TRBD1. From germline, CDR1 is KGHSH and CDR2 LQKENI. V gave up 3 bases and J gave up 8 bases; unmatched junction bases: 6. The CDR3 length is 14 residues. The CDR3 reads CASSPQGARKPQHF. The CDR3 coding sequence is TGTGCCAGCTCACCTCAGGGGGCGCGGAAGCCCCAGCATTTT.

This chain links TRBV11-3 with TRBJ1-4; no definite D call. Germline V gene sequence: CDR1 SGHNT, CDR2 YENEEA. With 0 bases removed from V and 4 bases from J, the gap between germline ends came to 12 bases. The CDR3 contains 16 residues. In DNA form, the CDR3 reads TGTGCCAGCAGCTTAGATGTGGAGCAATTTAATGAAAAACTGTTTTTT. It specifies CASSLDVEQFNEKLFF. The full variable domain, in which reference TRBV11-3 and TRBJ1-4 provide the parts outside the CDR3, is EAGVVQSPRYKIIEKKQPVAFWCNPISGHNTLYWYLQNLGQGPELLIRYENEEAVDDSQLPKDRFSAERLKGVDSTLKIQPAELGDSAVYLCASSLDVEQFNEKLFFGSGTQLSVL.

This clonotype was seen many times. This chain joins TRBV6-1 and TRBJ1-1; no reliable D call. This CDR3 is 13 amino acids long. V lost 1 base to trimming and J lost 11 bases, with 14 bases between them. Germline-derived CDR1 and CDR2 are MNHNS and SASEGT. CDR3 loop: CASSEGLTGYAFF. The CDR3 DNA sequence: TGTGCCAGCAGTGAAGGACTGACGGGTTATGCTTTCTTT.

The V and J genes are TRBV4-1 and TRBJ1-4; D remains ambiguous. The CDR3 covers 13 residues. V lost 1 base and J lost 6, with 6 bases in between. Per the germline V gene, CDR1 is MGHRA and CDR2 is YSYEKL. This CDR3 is CASSQGVYEKLFF. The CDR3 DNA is TGCGCCAGCAGCCAAGGTGTCTATGAAAAACTGTTTTTT.

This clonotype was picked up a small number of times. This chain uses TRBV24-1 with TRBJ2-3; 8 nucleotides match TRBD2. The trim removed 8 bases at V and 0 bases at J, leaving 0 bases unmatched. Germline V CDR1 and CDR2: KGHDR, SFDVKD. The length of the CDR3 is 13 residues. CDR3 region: CATTSGSTDTQYF. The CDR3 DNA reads TGTGCCACCACTAGCGGGAGCACAGATACGCAGTATTTT.

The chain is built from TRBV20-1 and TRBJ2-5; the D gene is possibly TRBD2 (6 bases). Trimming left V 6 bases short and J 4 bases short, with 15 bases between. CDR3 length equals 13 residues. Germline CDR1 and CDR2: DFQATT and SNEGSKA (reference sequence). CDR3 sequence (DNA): TGCAGTGCGTACTCGGGGGAGGTAGAGACCCAGTACTTC. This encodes CSAYSGEVETQYF.

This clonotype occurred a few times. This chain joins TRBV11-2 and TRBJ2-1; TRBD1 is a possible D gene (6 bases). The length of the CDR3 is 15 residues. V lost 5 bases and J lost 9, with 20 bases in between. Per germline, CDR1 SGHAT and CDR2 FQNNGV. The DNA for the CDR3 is TGTGCCAGCAGCGCAACACTCACAGGGACCAGTGAGCAGTTCTTC. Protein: CASSATLTGTSEQFF.

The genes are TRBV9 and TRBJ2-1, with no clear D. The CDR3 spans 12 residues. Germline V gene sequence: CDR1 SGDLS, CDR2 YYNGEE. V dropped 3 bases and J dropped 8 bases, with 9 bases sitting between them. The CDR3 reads CASSAAWDEQFF. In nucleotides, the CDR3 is TGTGCCAGCAGCGCAGCATGGGATGAGCAGTTCTTC.

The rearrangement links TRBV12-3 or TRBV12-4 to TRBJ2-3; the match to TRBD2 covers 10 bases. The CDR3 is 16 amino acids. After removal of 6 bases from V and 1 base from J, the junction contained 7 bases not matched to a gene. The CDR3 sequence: CASSPPSGGRTDTQYF. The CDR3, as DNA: TGTGCCAGCAGCCCCCCTAGCGGGGGCCGCACAGATACGCAGTATTTT.

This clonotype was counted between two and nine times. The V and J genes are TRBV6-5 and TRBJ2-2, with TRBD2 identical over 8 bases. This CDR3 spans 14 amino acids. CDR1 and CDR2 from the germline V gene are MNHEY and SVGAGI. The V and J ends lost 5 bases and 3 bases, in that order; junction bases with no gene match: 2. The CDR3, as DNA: TGTGCCAGCAGTACTAGCGGCTACACCGGGGAGCTGTTTTTT. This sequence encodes CASSTSGYTGELFF.